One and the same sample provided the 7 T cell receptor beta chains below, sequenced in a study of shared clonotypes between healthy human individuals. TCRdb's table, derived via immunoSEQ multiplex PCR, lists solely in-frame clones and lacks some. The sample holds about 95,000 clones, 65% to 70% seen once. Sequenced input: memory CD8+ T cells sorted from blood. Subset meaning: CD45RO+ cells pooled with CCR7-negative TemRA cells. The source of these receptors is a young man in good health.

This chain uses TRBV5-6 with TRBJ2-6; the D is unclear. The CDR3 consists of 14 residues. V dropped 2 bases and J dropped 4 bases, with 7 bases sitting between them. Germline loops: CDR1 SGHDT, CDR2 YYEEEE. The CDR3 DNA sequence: TGTGCCAGCAGCTTTTTAGCCGGGGCCAACGTCCTGACTTTC. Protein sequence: CASSFLAGANVLTF. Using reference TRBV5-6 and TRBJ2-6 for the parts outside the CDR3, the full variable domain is DAGVTQSPTHLIKTRGQQVTLRCSPKSGHDTVSWYQQALGQGPQFIFQYYEEEERQRGNFPDRFSGHQFPNYSSELNVNALLLGDSALYLCASSFLAGANVLTFGAGSRLTVL.

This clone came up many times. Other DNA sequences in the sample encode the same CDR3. The CDR3 loop reads CASSGTGYEQYF. The CDR3 DNA reads as TGTGCCAGCAGCGGGACGGGCTACGAGCAGTACTTC. V is TRBV28 and J is TRBJ2-7; perhaps D is TRBD1 or TRBD2 (5 bases each). The CDR3 sequence is 12 residues long. V was clipped by 6 bases and J by 3 bases, with 9 bases between them. CDR1 and CDR2 (germline): MDHEN, SYDVKM.

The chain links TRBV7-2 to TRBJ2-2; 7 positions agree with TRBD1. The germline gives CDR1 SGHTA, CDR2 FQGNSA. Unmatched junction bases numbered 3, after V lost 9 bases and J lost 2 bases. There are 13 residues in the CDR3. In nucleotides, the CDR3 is TGTGCCAGGACAGGGCAAAACACCGGGGAGCTGTTTTTT. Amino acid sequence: CARTGQNTGELFF.

The CDR3, as DNA: TGCGCCAGCAGCCGGACTAGCGGGAGTGGGGCCAACGTCCTGACTTTC. Protein product: CASSRTSGSGANVLTF. The chain carries TRBV4-3 and TRBJ2-6, with 13 bases fitting TRBD2. This CDR3 spans 16 amino acids. Germline CDR1 LGHNA, CDR2 YSLEER. J lost 3 bases, V lost 4 bases, and 0 bases had no gene match.

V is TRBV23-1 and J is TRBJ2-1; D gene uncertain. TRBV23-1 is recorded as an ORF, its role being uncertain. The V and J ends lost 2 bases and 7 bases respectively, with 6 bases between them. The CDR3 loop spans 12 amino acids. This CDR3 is CASSQAANEQFF. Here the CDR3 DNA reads TGCGCCAGCAGTCAAGCAGCTAATGAGCAGTTCTTC.

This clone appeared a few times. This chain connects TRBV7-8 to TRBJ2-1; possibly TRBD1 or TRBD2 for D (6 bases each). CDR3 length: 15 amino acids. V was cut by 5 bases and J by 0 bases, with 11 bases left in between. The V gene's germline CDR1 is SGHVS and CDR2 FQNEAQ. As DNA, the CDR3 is TGTGCCAGCAGCGGGGGGCCCAGCTCCTACAATGAGCAGTTCTTC. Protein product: CASSGGPSSYNEQFF.

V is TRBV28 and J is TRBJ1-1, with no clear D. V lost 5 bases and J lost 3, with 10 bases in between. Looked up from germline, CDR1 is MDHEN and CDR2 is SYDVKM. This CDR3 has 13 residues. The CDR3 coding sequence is TGTGCCAGCAGTAATAATTTATACACTGAAGCTTTCTTT. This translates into CASSNNLYTEAFF.